These 2 T cell receptor beta chains originate from one sample sequenced in a study of blood T cells in healthy people across ages (dated by TCRdb to the mid-2010s). Library creation used 5' RACE. The sequencer listed for this sample is Illumina HiSeq 2500. The second PCR ran for about 6 to 11 cycles and used a J-beta primer mix along with a sample-barcoded 5' primer. Clones were called with MiXCR by TCRdb after fastp trimmed the public reads at Q25, and only in-frame beta chains were retained. Rows merge per CDR3 protein into single entries with the most common DNA and genes. Recorded for this sample are some 1.1 million distinct CDR3 sequences; 35% to 45% of them occurred a single time. About 12% of the sample rests with the top ten. Material for sequencing was blood. These TCRs come from a man younger than 30 in good health.

The chain joins TRBV29-1 to TRBJ2-3; no definite D call. Germline values: CDR1 SQVTM, CDR2 ANQGSEA. The CDR3 is 12 residues long. Trimming stripped 5 bases from V and 4 bases from J, with 10 bases between. In DNA, the CDR3 is TGCAGCGTTAACCGGGTAGCAGATACGCAGTATTTT. This gives the protein CSVNRVADTQYF.

Worth noting for this clonotype: A read error is possible here, since a much larger clone lies one base away. The chain joins TRBV12-3 or TRBV12-4 to TRBJ1-2; tentatively, D is TRBD1 (6 bases). The V gene lost 2 bases and the J gene lost 4 bases, with 8 bases spanning the gap. The CDR3 is 13 residues long. CDR3 DNA sequence: TGTGCCAGCAGTTTACGGACAGCCTATGGCTACACCTTC. Its translation is CASSLRTAYGYTF.